These 29 T cell receptor beta chains were all obtained from the same sample, sequenced in a study of beta chain features in type 1 diabetes. Reverse transcribing all isolated RNA meant expressed TCRB transcripts were sequenced. Clones were read by immunoSEQ multiplex PCR, and TCRdb kept only the in-frame ones, dropping some. The sample carries 350,000 to 450,000 clones, more than 11% recorded once. What was sequenced was naive CD4+ T cells from blood. Receptors were obtained from a young man in good health.

The gene calls are TRBV7-3 and TRBJ2-2; D is unresolved. Trimming cost V 1 base and J 6 bases, with 9 bases left between them. The length of the CDR3 is 14 residues. CDR1 and CDR2 from the germline V gene are SGHTA and FQGTGA. The CDR3 coding sequence is TGTGCCAGCAGCTTAAAGGGTCGGGCCGGGGAGCTGTTTTTT. Amino acid sequence: CASSLKGRAGELFF.

This clone was seen a few times. The chain is built from TRBV7-2 and TRBJ2-3; 11 nucleotides match TRBD2. The V gene end was trimmed by 0 bases and the J gene end by 0 bases; junction bases not matched to a gene: 2. Germline-derived CDR1 and CDR2 are SGHTA and FQGNSA. There are 17 residues in the CDR3. CDR3 in DNA: TGTGCCAGCAGCTTAGCCGGGACTAGCGGTAGCACAGATACGCAGTATTTT. Its protein product is CASSLAGTSGSTDTQYF.

The table lists this clone with a few counts. The rearrangement joins TRBV2 to TRBJ2-1, with TRBD2 identical over 12 bases. The CDR3 spans 17 residues. After removal of 2 bases from V and 5 bases from J, the junction contained 7 bases not matched to a gene. CDR1 and CDR2 (germline): SNHLY, FYNNEI. The CDR3 here is CASSEPSGGAVHNEQFF. CDR3 sequence (DNA): TGTGCCAGCAGTGAACCTAGCGGGGGGGCCGTGCACAATGAGCAGTTCTTC. Filled out from reference TRBV2 and TRBJ2-1, the complete variable domain reads EPEVTQTPSHQVTQMGQEVILRCVPISNHLYFYWYRQILGQKVEFLVSFYNNEISEKSEIFDDQFSVERPDGSNFTLKIRSTKLEDSAMYFCASSEPSGGAVHNEQFFGPGTRLTVL.

This clone was seen more than once but under ten times. The V gene is TRBV2, the J gene TRBJ1-2; D ambiguous. The V gene lost 5 bases and the J gene lost 2 bases, with 9 bases spanning the gap. The CDR3 length is 13 residues. Germline V gene data show CDR1 as SNHLY and CDR2 as FYNNEI. CDR3: CASSLGLNYGYTF. The CDR3 region has the DNA TGTGCCAGCAGTCTTGGGTTAAACTATGGCTACACCTTC. Full variable domain (missing parts from reference TRBV2 and TRBJ1-2): EPEVTQTPSHQVTQMGQEVILRCVPISNHLYFYWYRQILGQKVEFLVSFYNNEISEKSEIFDDQFSVERPDGSNFTLKIRSTKLEDSAMYFCASSLGLNYGYTFGSGTRLTVV.

This sequence joins TRBV15 and TRBJ2-7; D is perhaps TRBD2 (6 bases). V was clipped by 3 bases and J by 3 bases, with 18 bases between them. Germline loops: CDR1 LNHNV, CDR2 YYDKDF (reference sequence). The CDR3 consists of 16 residues. The CDR3 reads CATSRTTRRDRYEQYF. Written as DNA, the CDR3 is TGTGCCACCAGCAGGACAACAAGGAGGGATCGCTACGAGCAGTACTTC. Looking up the rest from reference TRBV15 and TRBJ2-7 gives the full variable domain: DAMVIQNPRYQVTQFGKPVTLSCSQTLNHNVMYWYQQKSSQAPKLLFHYYDKDFNNEADTPDNFQSRRPNTSFCFLDIRSPGLGDTAMYLCATSRTTRRDRYEQYFGPGTRLTVT.

This clone was counted between two and nine times. This chain uses TRBV7-9 with TRBJ1-4; no reliable D call. Germline V lookup: CDR1 SEHNR, CDR2 FQNEAQ (reference sequence). This CDR3 contains 17 residues. Deletions cut 0 bases from V and 4 bases from J, with 15 bases between. CDR3 nucleotides: TGTGCCAGCAGCTTAGCGCTTGTGCAGGACGATAATGAAAAACTGTTTTTT. This translates into CASSLALVQDDNEKLFF.

The CDR3 region is CAISALLATETDTQYF. CDR3 bases: TGTGCCATCAGTGCCTTACTAGCGACTGAGACAGATACGCAGTATTTT. This chain joins TRBV10-3 and TRBJ2-3; 7 nucleotides agree with TRBD2. The ends lost 4 bases at V and 3 bases at J; junction bases unmatched: 10. The CDR3 totals 16 residues. CDR1 is ENHRY, CDR2 SYGVKD, per germline.

J is TRBJ1-1 and V is TRBV11-3; D ambiguous. This CDR3 region has 13 residues. The V end lost 2 bases, the J end lost 1 base, and 5 bases lay between the germline ends. CDR1 is SGHNT and CDR2 is YENEEA in the germline V gene. This CDR3 reads CASSLWGNTEAFF. CDR3 bases: TGTGCCAGCAGCTTATGGGGGAACACTGAAGCTTTCTTT.

V usage is TRBV5-4 and J usage is TRBJ2-3; a weak D match, TRBD2 (5 bases). V was clipped by 5 bases and J by 2 bases, with 18 bases between them. The germline V gene encodes CDR1 SGHNT and CDR2 YYREEE (reference sequence). CDR3 length: 16 residues. The CDR3 loop is CASSRVAGGPTDTQYF. CDR3 in DNA: TGTGCCAGCAGTCGGGTCGCGGGTGGGCCCACAGATACGCAGTATTTT.

This clone was counted between two and nine times. V usage is TRBV23-1 and J usage is TRBJ2-7; no clear D. TRBV23-1 is classed as an ORF, of uncertain function. Trimming stripped 4 bases from V and 0 bases from J, with 16 bases between. The CDR3 extends over 16 amino acids. The CDR3 spells CASSPSGVISSYEQYF. The CDR3, as DNA: TGCGCCAGCAGTCCCTCGGGCGTAATAAGCTCCTACGAGCAGTACTTC.

This clone was seen a few times. Other nucleotide sequences in the sample specify the same CDR3. This chain connects TRBV6-5 to TRBJ1-1, with TRBD1 matching over 7 bases. Trimming removed 4 bases from V and 4 bases from J; junction bases left unmatched: 3. The CDR3 totals 13 residues. From germline, CDR1 is MNHEY and CDR2 SVGAGI. CDR3 sequence reads: CASSLGQATEAFF. CDR3 in DNA: TGTGCCAGCAGTTTAGGACAGGCCACTGAAGCTTTCTTT.

This clone was seen only a few times. This chain joins TRBV9 and TRBJ2-1, with a possible D match to TRBD2 (6 bases). Germline CDR1 and CDR2: SGDLS and YYNGEE. V lost 0 bases, J lost 7 bases, and 17 bases lay in between. There are 16 residues in the CDR3. The CDR3 region is CASSVATTRGYNEQFF. The CDR3 bases are TGTGCCAGCAGCGTAGCTACCACGCGGGGTTATAATGAGCAGTTCTTC.

V gene TRBV5-1 combines with J gene TRBJ2-1; D gene unclear. There are 16 residues in the CDR3. Germline V lookup: CDR1 SGHRS, CDR2 YFSETQ. With 0 bases removed from V and 0 bases from J, the gap between germline ends came to 10 bases. The CDR3 DNA is TGCGCCAGCAGCTTGGTGGCGATCAGCTCCTACAATGAGCAGTTCTTC. It is translated as CASSLVAISSYNEQFF.

The V call is TRBV5-1, the J call TRBJ2-3; 10 positions match TRBD1. The V and J ends lost 4 bases and 2 bases, in that order; junction bases with no gene match: 7. From germline, CDR1 is SGHRS and CDR2 YFSETQ. CDR3 size: 16 residues. The chain's CDR3 is CASSPWDRGLTDTQYF. The DNA for the CDR3 is TGCGCCAGCAGCCCCTGGGACAGGGGACTCACAGATACGCAGTATTTT. The full variable domain, completed using reference TRBV5-1 and TRBJ2-3, is KAGVTQTPRYLIKTRGQQVTLSCSPISGHRSVSWYQQTPGQGLQFLFEYFSETQRNKGNFPGRFSGRQFSNSRSEMNVSTLELGDSALYLCASSPWDRGLTDTQYFGPGTRLTVL.

The J gene is TRBJ2-3, the V gene TRBV5-6; 7 bases are shared with TRBD1. This CDR3 region has 15 residues. The germline V gene has CDR1 SGHDT and CDR2 YYEEEE. Trimming cost V 0 bases and J 1 base; bases outside gene matches: 2. The CDR3 DNA reads TGTGCCAGCAGCTTGGGAGACAGGGGCACAGATACGCAGTATTTT. Translated, it gives CASSLGDRGTDTQYF.

V usage is TRBV7-9 and J usage is TRBJ2-5, with 11 nucleotides matching TRBD2. The ends lost 4 bases at V and 7 bases at J; junction bases unmatched: 8. The CDR3 spans 15 residues. Per germline, CDR1 SEHNR and CDR2 FQNEAQ (reference sequence). The CDR3 DNA reads as TGTGCCAGCAGCTCCCTAGCGGGGGGCGCCGGGACCCAGTACTTC. This encodes CASSSLAGGAGTQYF.

The chain uses TRBV15 and TRBJ2-7; D is perhaps TRBD2 (6 bases). The CDR3 extends over 16 amino acids. Trimming cost V 3 bases and J 1 base, with 16 bases left between them. Germline loops: CDR1 LNHNV, CDR2 YYDKDF (reference sequence). Written as DNA, the CDR3 is TGTGCCACCAGCAGCCGGCGGGGAGAAGTTTCCTACGAGCAGTACTTC. Translating gives CATSSRRGEVSYEQYF.

This clone turned up a few times. J is TRBJ1-2 and V is TRBV10-3; 8 bases fit TRBD1. Germline CDR1 ENHRY, CDR2 SYGVKD. V lost 7 bases, J lost 3 bases, and 4 bases stayed unmatched. CDR3 size: 13 residues. The CDR3 is CAITPDRDYGYTF. Here the CDR3 DNA reads TGTGCCATCACTCCGGACAGGGACTATGGCTACACCTTC.

This clone occurred a few times. The chain uses TRBV30 and TRBJ1-1, with 7 bases that match TRBD1. The CDR3 sequence is 14 residues long. Trimming took 1 base from V and 1 from J; bases not matched to a gene: 3. Per germline, CDR1 GTSNPN and CDR2 SVGIG (reference sequence). The CDR3 nucleotides are TGTGCCTGGAGTGATGGGACAGAGAACACTGAAGCTTTCTTT. Its protein is CAWSDGTENTEAFF.

The rearrangement links TRBV6-5 to TRBJ1-2; unclear D gene. The V and J ends lost 7 bases and 7 bases respectively, with 16 bases between them. CDR3 length: 13 residues. From germline, CDR1 is MNHEY and CDR2 SVGAGI. In DNA form, the CDR3 reads TGTGCCAGCACACCCTTAATGGAGTCTGGCTACACCTTC. It codes for CASTPLMESGYTF.

This chain joins TRBV2 and TRBJ1-5; the D gene is possibly TRBD1 (5 bases). Deletions cut 7 bases from V and 3 bases from J, with 16 bases between. Germline V CDR1 and CDR2: SNHLY, FYNNEI. CDR3 length: 15 residues. This chain's CDR3 is CASTAGRASNQPQHF. The CDR3 DNA reads as TGTGCCAGCACGGCAGGGAGGGCTTCCAATCAGCCCCAGCATTTT.

The chain carries TRBV12-5 and TRBJ1-1; D uncertain. CDR3 length: 13 amino acids. The germline V gene has CDR1 LGHNT and CDR2 FRNRAP. V lost 1 base and J 1 base, leaving 4 bases between the germline ends. The CDR3 DNA reads as TGTGCTAGTGGTTTGGAGGAGAACACTGAAGCTTTCTTT. It encodes CASGLEENTEAFF.

Written as DNA, the CDR3 is TGTGCCAGTAAACTAGCGGGAGGTGCTGAGCAGTTCTTC. The encoded protein is CASKLAGGAEQFF. The chain joins TRBV19 to TRBJ2-1; TRBD2 matches at 12 bases. Germline assignment: CDR1 LNHDA and CDR2 SQIVND (reference sequence). The CDR3 has 13 residues. After removal of 7 bases from V and 9 bases from J, the junction contained 4 bases not matched to a gene.

This clone was recorded a few times. This rearrangement joins TRBV29-1 to TRBJ2-7, with 8 bases fitting TRBD2. This CDR3 contains 16 residues. CDR1 and CDR2 from the germline V gene are SQVTM and ANQGSEA. Losses at the gene ends were 2 bases for V and 2 bases for J; bases not matched to a gene: 11. Written as DNA, the CDR3 is TGCAGCGTTGAAAGTTTAGCGGGACCCCCTGCCTACGAGCAGTACGTC. Its protein is CSVESLAGPPAYEQYV.

V gene TRBV29-1 combines with J gene TRBJ1-2; D unclear. Germline CDR1 reads SQVTM; CDR2 reads ANQGSEA. The CDR3 loop spans 14 amino acids. Trimming left V 4 bases short and J 1 base short, with 13 bases between. The CDR3 is CSVGGGEINYGYTF. In DNA form, the CDR3 reads TGCAGCGTTGGCGGCGGCGAGATTAACTATGGCTACACCTTC.

This clone was counted a few times. The chain links TRBV25-1 to TRBJ2-6; perhaps TRBD2 as D (6 bases). There are 14 residues in the CDR3. V lost 7 bases and J 0 bases, leaving 7 bases between the germline ends. The V gene's germline CDR1 is MGHDK and CDR2 SYGVNS. The chain's CDR3 is CASTRGSGANVLTF. As DNA, the CDR3 is TGTGCCAGCACGCGGGGCTCTGGGGCCAACGTCCTGACTTTC.

This chain uses TRBV2 with TRBJ2-3; D gene unclear. Between the trimmed V and J ends, which lost 1 base and 4 bases, there was a span of 12 bases. CDR1 and CDR2 (germline): SNHLY, FYNNEI. The CDR3 loop spans 15 amino acids. CDR3: CASSEGPIEADTQYF. Written as DNA, the CDR3 is TGTGCCAGCAGTGAAGGGCCGATTGAAGCAGATACGCAGTATTTT.

In this sample, this clone turned up many times. Other nucleotide sequences from this sample produce the same CDR3. The chain recombines TRBV7-2 with TRBJ2-3, with 12 nucleotides matching TRBD2. V shed 4 bases and J 1 base; nucleotides not matched to a gene: 0. The germline V gene encodes CDR1 SGHTA and CDR2 FQGNSA. The CDR3 loop spans 15 amino acids. The CDR3: CASSWTSGGTDTQYF. CDR3 bases: TGTGCCAGCAGCTGGACTAGCGGGGGCACAGATACGCAGTATTTT. Supplemented by reference TRBV7-2 and TRBJ2-3, the full variable domain reads GAGVSQSPSNKVTEKGKDVELRCDPISGHTALYWYRQSLGQGLEFLIYFQGNSAPDKSGLPSDRFSAERTGGSVSTLTIQRTQQEDSAVYLCASSWTSGGTDTQYFGPGTRLTVL.

This clone was found a few times. V and J are TRBV7-9 and TRBJ1-1; no clear D gene. Trimming pared 2 bases from V and 1 base from J, leaving 14 bases between. Germline V gene sequence: CDR1 SEHNR, CDR2 FQNEAQ (reference sequence). The CDR3 is 16 amino acids. CDR3 amino acids: CASSLRVGRQNTEAFF. As DNA, the CDR3 is TGTGCCAGCAGCTTAAGAGTAGGTAGACAGAACACTGAAGCTTTCTTT.